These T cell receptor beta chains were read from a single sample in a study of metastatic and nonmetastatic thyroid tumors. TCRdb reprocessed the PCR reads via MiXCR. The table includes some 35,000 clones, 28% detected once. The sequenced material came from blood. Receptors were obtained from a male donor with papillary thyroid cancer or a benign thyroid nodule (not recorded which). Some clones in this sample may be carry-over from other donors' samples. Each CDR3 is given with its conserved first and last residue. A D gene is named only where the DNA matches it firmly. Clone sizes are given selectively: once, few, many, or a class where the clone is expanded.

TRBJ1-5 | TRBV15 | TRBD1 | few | CATSRTGTGGPQPQHF | TGTGCCACCAGCAGAACCGGGACAGGGGGCCCTCAGCCCCAGCATTTT
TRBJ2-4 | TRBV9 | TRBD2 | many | CASSVDSSGGSNIQYF | TGTGCCAGCAGCGTAGATTCTAGCGGGGGGTCGAACATTCAGTACTTC
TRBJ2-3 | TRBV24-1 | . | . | CATSDTYTQYF | TGTGCCACCAGTGACACATATACGCAGTATTTT
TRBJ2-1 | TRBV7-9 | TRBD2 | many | CASSPTSGSHNEQFF | TGTGCCAGCAGCCCTACTAGCGGGAGTCACAATGAGCAGTTCTTC
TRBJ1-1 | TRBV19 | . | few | CASSSEGESETEAFF | TGTGCCAGTAGTTCCGAAGGGGAGAGCGAAACTGAAGCTTTCTTT
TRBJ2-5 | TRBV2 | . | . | CASSEDGQETQYF | TGTGCCAGCAGTGAAGACGGCCAAGAGACCCAGTACTTC
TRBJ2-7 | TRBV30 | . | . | CAWSVHREQYF | TGTGCCTGGAGTGTACATAGGGAGCAGTACTTC
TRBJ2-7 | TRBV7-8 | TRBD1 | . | CASSLGGQGWTYEQYF | TGTGCCAGCAGCTTAGGGGGACAGGGGTGGACCTACGAGCAGTACTTC
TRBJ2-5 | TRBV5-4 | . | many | CASSLDGDSGETQYF | TGTGCCAGCAGCTTGGACGGTGACAGTGGGGAGACCCAGTACTTC
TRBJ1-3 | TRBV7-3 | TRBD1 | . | CASSLTGDSGNTIYF | TGTGCCAGCAGCTTAACGGGGGACAGTGGAAACACCATATATTTT
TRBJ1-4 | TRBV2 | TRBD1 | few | CASSARQGWVEKLFF | TGTGCCAGCAGTGCTCGACAGGGTTGGGTTGAAAAACTGTTTTTT
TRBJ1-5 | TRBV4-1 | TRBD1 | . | CASSQPGTGDLQPQHF | TGCGCCAGCAGCCAACCTGGGACAGGTGATCTTCAGCCCCAGCATTTT
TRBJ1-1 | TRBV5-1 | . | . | CASRDPRRSNTEAFF | TGCGCCAGCAGGGACCCCAGGAGATCGAACACTGAAGCTTTCTTT
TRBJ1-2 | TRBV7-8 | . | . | CASSLVEGDYGYTF | TGTGCCAGCAGCTTAGTGGAGGGGGACTATGGCTACACCTTC